This T cell receptor beta chain derives from a study of T cells in Graves' hyperthyroidism and ophthalmopathy (dated by TCRdb to the late 2010s). For the study in its entirety: Peripheral blood was sampled at the time of initial diagnosis, prior to any treatment. To identify TCR V-J signatures that set the groups apart, the researchers used a discovery cohort of 100 patients, made up of fewer than 50 with Graves' ophthalmopathy and 57 with stable Graves' hyperthyroidism. Whether ophthalmopathy could be predicted prospectively was tested in an independent validation cohort made up of 18 to 20 hyperthyroidism patients plus 17 patients who later progressed to ophthalmopathy. The 100 discovery patients were randomly split 7:3 into training and test sets. In more than five Graves' hyperthyroidism patients, the study also compared T-cell repertoires from thyroid tissue with T-cell repertoires from blood. Once sampling was done, hyperthyroidism patients were given methimazole at a starting dose of 30 mg daily, whereas ophthalmopathy patients were given high-dose intravenous methylprednisolone. According to the paper, TCR Vbeta CDR3 sequencing was carried out on roughly 130 peripheral blood samples, which came from about 45 ophthalmopathy, around 74 hyperthyroidism and some 17 progressor patients.

In this sample, this clonotype turned up many times. Its target antigen remains unknown. Base qualities are not provided; no much larger clone lies one nucleotide away. Study-level results and caveats: Most expanded thyroid clonotypes (frequency above 0.001) were also found in blood, which suggests that blood repertoires may mirror thyroid immune responses. No statistical method was used to set the sample size in advance, and investigators knew the group allocation. In validation, the model predicted progression to ophthalmopathy a median of around six months before onset, with about 67% sensitivity and about 75% specificity. Ophthalmopathy was separated from stable hyperthyroidism by a 13 V-J signature model, with over 85% sensitivity and roughly 81% specificity obtained in cross-validation and 80%/75% obtained in testing.

From cysteine to phenylalanine, the CDR3 is 13 amino acids long. The DNA shown is the 39-base CDR3, in frame from base 1. The germline V and J ends show losses of 7 bases and 0 bases respectively, and no gene match explains 3 bases of the junction. Per the germline V gene, SQVTM is the CDR1 and ANQGSEA is the CDR2. TCR beta CDR3 regions were amplified from RNA transcripts. A first-round RT-PCR of the TCR CDR3 used the HTBI primer set with the Qiagen OneStep RT-PCR kit. A second multiplex PCR round built the libraries, followed by size selection and purification. Sequencing of the libraries was done on an Illumina HiSeq2000 using paired-end 100 bp reads. The study's own analysis went as follows. SOAPnuke was used to process the raw data, throwing out any read that contained adapters or uncalled bases, had a mean Phred below 15, or lacked an exact constant-primer or identifier match. High-quality paired reads were merged with COPE v1.2.5, and unique nucleotide sequences were defined as clonotypes. MiTCR v1.1 was used to align the clonotypes against IMGT TRBV, TRBD and TRBJ reference segments. Only V-J combinations with frequency above 0.0001, covering about 99% of repertoires, were analysed. The TCS score was defined as F50 (clonal expansion) divided by E x V (chaos), with BLOSUM62-based TCRdist calculated between CDR3 peptides within each V-J. Welch's t-statistics and random forest reduced roughly 500 V-J features to 13, which were used in a naive Bayes classifier (R e1071). The public reads were run again by TCRdb, first through fastp at Q25 and then through MiXCR, and only productive beta chains were kept. Every CDR3 protein is listed once, alongside the most common genes and DNA of its rows. TCRdb assigned the V and J calls; the authors' analysis was not used. Present in this sample are about 100,000 distinct CDR3 sequences, 16% of which were seen just once. The ten top clones hold less than 50% of the sample.

Graves' hyperthyroidism was defined as stable when no progression to ophthalmopathy occurred over 18 months of follow-up. Hyperthyroidism patients were aged 18 to 65 years and newly diagnosed, with disease duration of less than 2 months. Patients with uncontrolled infections, other autoimmune diseases, pregnancy or lactation were excluded. Diagnoses were established on the basis of clinical symptoms, serum thyroxine and TRAb, thyroid ultrasound, and orbital computed tomography. PBMCs were separated from over 9 ml of fresh peripheral blood using Ficoll-Paque density gradient centrifugation. Total RNA was extracted using Trizol reagent, and RNA quality was assessed on an Agilent 2100 Bioanalyzer.

Material: blood. The chain is assembled from TRBV29-1 and TRBJ2-7, with 10 bases aligning to TRBD2. The source of this sequence is a woman in her forties or fifties with Graves' hyperthyroidism. The encoded CDR3 is CSASSGSSYEQYF. Here is the DNA: TGCAGCGCCTCTAGCGGGAGCTCCTACGAGCAGTACTTC.